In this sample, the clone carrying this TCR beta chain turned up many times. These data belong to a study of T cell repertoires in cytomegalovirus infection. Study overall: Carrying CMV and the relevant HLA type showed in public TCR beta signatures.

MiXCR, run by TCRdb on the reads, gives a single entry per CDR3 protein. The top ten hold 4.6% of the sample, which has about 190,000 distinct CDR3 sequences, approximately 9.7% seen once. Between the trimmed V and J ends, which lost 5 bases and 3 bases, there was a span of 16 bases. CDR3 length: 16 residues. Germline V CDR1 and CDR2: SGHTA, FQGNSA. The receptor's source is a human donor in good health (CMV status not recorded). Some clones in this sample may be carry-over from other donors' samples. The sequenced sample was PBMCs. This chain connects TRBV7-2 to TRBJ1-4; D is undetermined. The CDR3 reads CASSMGLYEPNEKLFF. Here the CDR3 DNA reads TGTGCCAGCAGCATGGGTCTTTACGAACCTAATGAAAAACTGTTTTTT.